This T cell receptor (beta chain) was sequenced in a study of blood T cell repertoires in COVID-19. As originally analysed: Counts of nucleated cells, estimated from reference gene primer amplification, were obtained. Generated by immunoSEQ multiplex PCR, the TCRdb table keeps only in-frame clones and is missing some. D and trimming were read from the DNA, whereas the V and J calls and clone size are those reported in that table. The sample holds some 390,000 clones, about nine tenths seen once. CDR3 length: 15 residues. The J segment lost 6 bases and the V segment lost 1 base, leaving 5 bases of the junction unmatched. From germline, CDR1 is SGHVS and CDR2 FQNEAQ. This clone was picked up a small number of times. Across fewer than 25 US areas, participants ranged in age from 18 to 89 years.

The clonotype was recovered from a woman aged 25 to 39 who had recovered from COVID-19. V and J are TRBV7-8 and TRBJ1-3; TRBD1 matches 8 bases. The sample consisted of PBMCs or T cells enriched from blood (not recorded which). Written as DNA, the CDR3 is TGTGCCAGCAGCTTAGAATGGACAGGGACAAACACCATATATTTT. It translates to CASSLEWTGTNTIYF.